This TCR beta chain emerged from a study of T cells after yellow fever vaccination. Study-level information: For low cell numbers, libraries were made with SMART-Seq v4 Ultra Low Input.

Study results and limitations: Booster sampling recovered most clones from primary vaccination (under 97% CD4, around 88% CD8).

This clonotype came up many times. Its specificity is not known. Looked up from germline, CDR1 is SGHVS and CDR2 is FNYEAQ. The CDR3 spans 15 residues. Deletions cut 3 bases from V and 1 base from J, with 12 bases between. A universal primer site and UMIs were added as TCR cDNA was made by 5'RACE template switching. TCRdb called the 5' RACE reads again in MiXCR, with one record for every CDR3 protein. The data contain around 300,000 distinct CDR3 sequences, approximately 4% of them seen just once; the ten biggest clones take up 20% to 25%. Sample: PBMCs, taken 5 days after the yellow fever booster vaccination. The chain has TRBV7-6 and TRBJ1-1; D perhaps matches TRBD1 (5 bases). The receptor was isolated from a man between 18 and 29 years old who received the YFV17D yellow fever vaccine. In DNA, the CDR3 is TGTGCCAGCAGCTTTAGCGTGGGGGAGAACACTGAAGCTTTCTTT. Translation gives CASSFSVGENTEAFF.